This passage covers 29 T cell receptor beta chains from one sample sequenced in a study of blood T cell repertoires in COVID-19. The protocol was immunoSEQ multiplex PCR, while the TCRdb copy is restricted to in-frame clones and leaves out a portion. Of more than 65,000 clones listed, just under 80% are singletons. The sample comprised peripheral blood. The receptor set was obtained from a human donor in a cohort sampled during active COVID-19.

This clone was detected only a few times. The V call is TRBV27, the J call TRBJ1-1; weak D call: TRBD1 (6 bases). Germline CDR1 is MNHEY and CDR2 is SMNVEV (reference sequence). V was cut by 9 bases and J by 2 bases, with 10 bases left in between. This CDR3 spans 12 amino acids. The CDR3 DNA reads TGTGCCAGTAAACAGGGAAACACTGAAGCTTTCTTT. As protein: CASKQGNTEAFF.

The chain has TRBV5-4 and TRBJ2-3, with a possible D match to TRBD2 (5 bases). From germline, CDR1 is SGHNT and CDR2 YYREEE (reference sequence). The CDR3 spans 13 residues. Trimming cost V 2 bases and J 4 bases, with 8 bases left between them. The CDR3 coding sequence is TGTGCCAGCAGCTTTATGGGAGCAGATACGCAGTATTTT. This encodes CASSFMGADTQYF.

This rearrangement joins TRBV10-2 to TRBJ2-1; 12 bases map to TRBD2. J was trimmed by 9 bases and V by 6 bases; bases with no gene match: 6. The CDR3 is 14 residues long. The germline V gene has CDR1 WSHSY and CDR2 SAAADI. This chain's CDR3 is CASRTSGRMGEQFF. Written as DNA, the CDR3 is TGCGCCAGCAGGACTAGCGGGAGAATGGGTGAGCAGTTCTTC.

This chain connects TRBV6-6 to TRBJ2-7, with 8 positions matching TRBD2. V dropped 5 bases and J dropped 3; count of bases not matched to a gene: 9. The V gene's germline CDR1 is MNHNY and CDR2 SVGAGI (reference sequence). The CDR3 totals 15 residues. DNA of the CDR3: TGTGCCAGCAGTGCCAGCGCGGGAGGTAGCTACGAGCAGTACTTC. It specifies CASSASAGGSYEQYF.

This chain joins TRBV10-3 and TRBJ2-1; TRBD1 matches 10 bases. The CDR3 contains 16 residues. CDR1 ENHRY and CDR2 SYGVKD come from the germline V gene. After removal of 5 bases from V and 5 bases from J, the junction contained 9 bases not matched to a gene. CDR3 amino acids: CAISRGSGQGNNEQFF. In DNA form, the CDR3 reads TGTGCCATCAGTAGGGGGTCGGGACAGGGGAACAATGAGCAGTTCTTC.

CDR3 loop: CAIRTVAGSSYEQYF. The CDR3 DNA reads as TGTGCCATCAGAACCGTAGCGGGTAGCTCCTACGAGCAGTACTTC. The chain carries TRBV10-3 and TRBJ2-7; 7 bases match TRBD2. The junction had 8 bases not matched to a gene; V was cut back by 6 bases and J by 0 bases. The V gene's germline CDR1 is ENHRY and CDR2 SYGVKD. CDR3 length equals 15 residues.

The chain employs TRBV19 and TRBJ2-7; a possible D gene is TRBD1 (7 bases). The CDR3 covers 15 residues. Trimming took 3 bases from V and 1 from J, leaving 13 bases between them. Germline V gene lookup returns CDR1 LNHDA and CDR2 SQIVND (reference sequence). CDR3 protein: CASSMRRGQSYEQYF. CDR3 nucleotides: TGTGCCAGTAGTATGAGGAGGGGACAGTCCTACGAGCAGTACTTC.

V is TRBV7-9 and J is TRBJ2-2; the match to TRBD1 covers 9 bases. Germline V gene sequence: CDR1 SEHNR, CDR2 FQNEAQ (reference sequence). The length of the CDR3 is 15 residues. Unmatched junction bases numbered 4, after V lost 4 bases and J lost 4 bases. Written as DNA, the CDR3 is TGTGCCAGCAGCTCGGGACAGGGAAGCACCGGGGAGCTGTTTTTT. Residues: CASSSGQGSTGELFF. The variable domain in full, with the rest retrieved from reference TRBV7-9 and TRBJ2-2, is DTGVSQNPRHKITKRGQNVTFRCDPISEHNRLYWYRQTLGQGPEFLTYFQNEAQLEKSRLLSDRFSAERPKGSFSTLEIQRTEQGDSAMYLCASSSGQGSTGELFFGEGSRLTVL.

The V call is TRBV11-2, the J call TRBJ2-3; TRBD2 aligns across 11 bases. V lost 7 bases to trimming and J lost 3 bases; unmatched junction nucleotides: 3. This CDR3 is 14 amino acids long. CDR1 and CDR2 (germline): SGHAT, FQNNGV. For the CDR3, the DNA is TGTGCCAGCATGCCTAGCGGGAGGACAGATACGCAGTATTTT. It encodes CASMPSGRTDTQYF.

The chain combines TRBV15 with TRBJ2-7; 11 bases agree with TRBD2. This CDR3 is built from 17 residues. The J segment lost 4 bases and the V segment lost 0 bases, leaving 8 bases of the junction unmatched. The germline V gene encodes CDR1 LNHNV and CDR2 YYDKDF (reference sequence). The CDR3: CATSRDPTSGGVYEQYF. The CDR3 DNA reads TGTGCCACCAGCAGAGACCCAACTAGCGGGGGAGTGTACGAGCAGTACTTC.

This clone was found once. This chain's CDR3 is CARGYPPPGQGPHSYEQYF. As DNA, the CDR3 is TGTGCCAGGGGATATCCCCCGCCAGGACAGGGGCCCCACTCCTACGAGCAGTACTTC. The J gene is TRBJ2-7, the V gene TRBV19; 9 nucleotides agree with TRBD1. V trimming: 9 bases; J trimming: 0 bases; junction bases outside the gene matches: 21. Germline V gene lookup returns CDR1 LNHDA and CDR2 SQIVND (reference sequence). This CDR3 has 19 amino acids.

The chain is built from TRBV6-6 and TRBJ1-1; the D is unclear. This CDR3 spans 11 amino acids. Deletions cut 11 bases from V and 3 bases from J, with 10 bases between. Germline lookup yields CDR1 MNHNY and CDR2 SVGAGI (reference sequence). CDR3 sequence (DNA): TGTGCCGGAGGACCCGACACTGAAGCTTTCTTT. Its protein is CAGGPDTEAFF.

This sequence joins TRBV28 and TRBJ2-7; 9 bases agree with TRBD1. The J segment lost 2 bases and the V segment lost 7 bases, leaving 6 bases of the junction unmatched. The length of the CDR3 is 14 residues. Germline loops: CDR1 MDHEN, CDR2 SYDVKM. This chain's CDR3 is CASKGQGNAYEQYF. In nucleotides, the CDR3 is TGTGCCAGCAAAGGACAGGGGAACGCCTACGAGCAGTACTTC.

The rearrangement uses TRBV7-2 and TRBJ1-2; 8 nucleotides line up with TRBD1. The length of the CDR3 is 13 residues. CDR1 and CDR2 (germline): SGHTA, FQGNSA. Trimming removed 5 bases from V and 6 bases from J; junction bases left unmatched: 5. The CDR3 nucleotides are TGTGCCAGCAGCACACGGACAGGGAATGGCTACACCTTC. It specifies CASSTRTGNGYTF.

The chain uses TRBV27 and TRBJ2-6; 9 positions match TRBD1. V dropped 1 base and J dropped 4; count of bases not matched to a gene: 11. Germline loops: CDR1 MNHEY, CDR2 SMNVEV (reference sequence). The CDR3 spans 19 residues. The CDR3 sequence: CASSLFSSGQGSGANVLTF. The CDR3 DNA is TGTGCCAGCAGTTTATTTTCCTCGGGACAGGGTTCCGGGGCCAACGTCCTGACTTTC.

This clone was counted a few times. This rearrangement joins TRBV11-2 to TRBJ2-7; unclear D gene. Germline CDR1 and CDR2: SGHAT and FQNNGV. The CDR3 totals 14 residues. The V end lost 4 bases, the J end lost 0 bases, and 10 bases lay between the germline ends. Here the CDR3 reads CASSSLRFSYEQYF. CDR3 in DNA: TGTGCCAGCAGCTCCCTCAGGTTCTCCTACGAGCAGTACTTC.

The chain combines TRBV28 with TRBJ2-5; possible D gene TRBD1, 6 bases. CDR1 is MDHEN, CDR2 SYDVKM, per germline. The CDR3 totals 15 residues. V lost 7 bases and J lost 3, with 18 bases in between. The CDR3 sequence: CASTNRDPDKETQYF. CDR3 bases: TGTGCCAGCACCAACAGGGACCCGGACAAAGAGACCCAGTACTTC.

The rearrangement links TRBV19 to TRBJ2-7, with 10 positions matching TRBD1. The germline V gene has CDR1 LNHDA and CDR2 SQIVND (reference sequence). Trimming cost V 3 bases and J 1 base; bases outside gene matches: 3. CDR3 size: 15 residues. DNA for the CDR3: TGTGCCAGTAGTATTTCGGGACAGGGGTCCTACGAGCAGTACTTC. It yields the protein CASSISGQGSYEQYF.

This chain connects TRBV3-1 (or the pseudogene TRBV3-2) to TRBJ1-2, with TRBD1 identical over 7 bases. The CDR3 is 17 residues long. After removal of 0 bases from V and 4 bases from J, the junction contained 11 bases not matched to a gene. Per the germline V gene, CDR1 is LGHDT and CDR2 is YNNKEL (reference sequence). The CDR3 bases are TGTGCCAGCAGCCAAGATCAAAAAAGGGGACAGATCTATGGCTACACCTTC. Its translation is CASSQDQKRGQIYGYTF.

The chain is built from TRBV3-1 (or the pseudogene TRBV3-2) and TRBJ1-1; tentatively, D is TRBD1 (5 bases). This CDR3 comprises 14 residues. V was clipped by 4 bases and J by 1 base, with 10 bases between them. The germline V gene has CDR1 LGHDT and CDR2 YNNKEL (reference sequence). The CDR3 here is CASSPGLRNTEAFF. DNA of the CDR3: TGTGCCAGCAGCCCGGGACTTAGGAACACTGAAGCTTTCTTT.

V and J are TRBV11-3 and TRBJ2-1; 7 nucleotides align to TRBD2. Looked up from germline, CDR1 is SGHNT and CDR2 is YENEEA. After removal of 4 bases from V and 0 bases from J, the junction contained 6 bases not matched to a gene. The CDR3 spans 16 residues. CDR3 sequence: CASSSSAGRSYNEQFF. The CDR3 bases are TGTGCCAGCAGCTCCTCAGCGGGACGCTCCTACAATGAGCAGTTCTTC.

This clone was counted only a few times. V is TRBV6-5 and J is TRBJ2-3, with 7 bases aligning to TRBD2. Per the germline V gene, CDR1 is MNHEY and CDR2 is SVGAGI. Trimming at V came to 6 bases and at J to 6 bases, leaving 12 bases not matched to a gene. The CDR3 is 15 residues long. The CDR3 reads CASSPGPNGRDTQYF. The CDR3 bases are TGTGCCAGCAGCCCCGGACCGAACGGGAGGGATACGCAGTATTTT.

The chain combines TRBV7-8 with TRBJ2-1; possibly TRBD2 for D (7 bases). The CDR3 extends over 16 amino acids. Germline V lookup: CDR1 SGHVS, CDR2 FQNEAQ. Between the trimmed V and J ends, which lost 1 base and 6 bases, there was a span of 16 bases. The CDR3 region has the DNA TGTGCCAGCAGCTTAGACTCCAGGGGAGGGTCCAATGAGCAGTTCTTC. Translated: CASSLDSRGGSNEQFF.

This clone has a handful of counts. The chain recombines TRBV11-2 with TRBJ2-5, with D unresolved. The CDR3 consists of 13 residues. The V end was cut by 5 bases, the J end by 2 bases, with 9 bases between. Germline values: CDR1 SGHAT, CDR2 FQNNGV. The CDR3 here is CASSPVPQETQYF. The CDR3 coding sequence is TGTGCCAGCAGCCCGGTGCCACAAGAGACCCAGTACTTC.

This sequence joins TRBV7-8 and TRBJ2-1; 10 positions match TRBD2. The CDR3 sequence is 16 residues long. Trimming removed 5 bases from V and 7 bases from J; junction bases left unmatched: 11. The germline gives CDR1 SGHVS, CDR2 FQNEAQ. CDR3 DNA sequence: TGTGCCAGCAGCCCCGAAAGCGGGGGGGCCGGAAATGAGCAGTTCTTC. As protein: CASSPESGGAGNEQFF.

The rearrangement uses TRBV5-4 and TRBJ2-7; 10 bases are a match to TRBD1. The CDR3 is 14 amino acids. CDR1 is SGHNT and CDR2 is YYREEE in the germline V gene (reference sequence). The CDR3 nucleotides read TGTGCCAGCAGCTTGGCCGGGACAGGGGATCCCCCCCGAGTC. Amino acid sequence: CASSLAGTGDPPRV.

This clone has a handful of counts. The chain joins TRBV11-2 to TRBJ1-6; D is perhaps TRBD1 (6 bases). CDR3 length equals 17 residues. V was shortened by 3 bases and J by 0 bases, with 12 bases between the two germline ends. Germline V gene lookup returns CDR1 SGHAT and CDR2 FQNNGV. In DNA form, the CDR3 reads TGTGCCAGCAGCTTTATGACAGGACTCTCCTATAATTCACCCCTCCACTTT. Translating gives CASSFMTGLSYNSPLHF.

The chain couples TRBV27 to TRBJ2-6; a possible D gene is TRBD2 (6 bases). In germline, CDR1 is MNHEY, CDR2 SMNVEV (reference sequence). V lost 6 bases to trimming and J lost 4 bases, with 13 bases between them. CDR3 length: 15 residues. Written as DNA, the CDR3 is TGTGCCAGCAGGGGGTGGGGGGACGGGGCCAACGTCCTGACTTTC. Amino acid sequence: CASRGWGDGANVLTF.

The genes are TRBV11-3 and TRBJ2-7; a possible D gene is TRBD2 (6 bases). Trimming shortened V by 5 bases and J by 2 bases, and 13 bases separated the two germline ends. Germline lookup yields CDR1 SGHNT and CDR2 YENEEA. The CDR3 has 14 amino acids. In DNA, the CDR3 is TGTGCCAGCAGCGACGGGGGAGGTGCCTACGAGCAGTACTTC. Its translation is CASSDGGGAYEQYF.